This T cell receptor (beta chain) appears in the sequencing data of a study of technical replicates of blood from a few donors. Using immunoSEQ multiplex PCR, the repertoire was profiled, and TCRdb retains in-frame clones only, with some absent. The sample carries roughly 76,000 clones, roughly 94% recorded once. V shed 6 bases and J 0 bases; nucleotides not matched to a gene: 7. Germline V gene lookup returns CDR1 MDHEN and CDR2 SYDVKM. The CDR3 is made up of 16 amino acids. The TCR comes from a human donor in good health. The sample comprised T cells isolated from PBMCs. The chain couples TRBV28 to TRBJ2-7; 11 bases are a match to TRBD2. As DNA, the CDR3 is TGTGCCAGCAGGGGTCTTAGCGGGAGGGCCTCCTACGAGCAGTACTTC. Amino acid sequence: CASRGLSGRASYEQYF.